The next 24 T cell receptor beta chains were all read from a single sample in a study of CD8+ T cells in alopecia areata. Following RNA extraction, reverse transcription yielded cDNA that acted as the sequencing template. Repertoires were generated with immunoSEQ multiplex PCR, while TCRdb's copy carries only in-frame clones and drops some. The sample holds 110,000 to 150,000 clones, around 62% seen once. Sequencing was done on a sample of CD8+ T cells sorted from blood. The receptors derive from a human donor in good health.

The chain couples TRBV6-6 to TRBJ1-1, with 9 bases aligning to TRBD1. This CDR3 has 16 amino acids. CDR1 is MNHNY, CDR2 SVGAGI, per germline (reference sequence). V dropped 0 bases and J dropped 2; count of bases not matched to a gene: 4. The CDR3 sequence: CASSYSEDRGNTEAFF. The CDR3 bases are TGTGCCAGCAGTTACTCCGAGGACAGGGGAAACACTGAAGCTTTCTTT.

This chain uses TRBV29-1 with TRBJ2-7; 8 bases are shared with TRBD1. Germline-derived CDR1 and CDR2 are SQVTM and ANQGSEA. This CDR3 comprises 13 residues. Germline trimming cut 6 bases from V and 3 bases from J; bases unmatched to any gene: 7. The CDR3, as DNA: TGCAGCGTCCTCTGGGGGACAGGCTACGAGCAGTACTTC. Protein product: CSVLWGTGYEQYF.

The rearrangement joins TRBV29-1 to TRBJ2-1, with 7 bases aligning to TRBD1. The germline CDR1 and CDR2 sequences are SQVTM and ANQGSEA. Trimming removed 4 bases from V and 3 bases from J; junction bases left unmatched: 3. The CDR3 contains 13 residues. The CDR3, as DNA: TGCAGCGTTGCAGGGGGATTCTACAATGAGCAGTTCTTC. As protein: CSVAGGFYNEQFF.

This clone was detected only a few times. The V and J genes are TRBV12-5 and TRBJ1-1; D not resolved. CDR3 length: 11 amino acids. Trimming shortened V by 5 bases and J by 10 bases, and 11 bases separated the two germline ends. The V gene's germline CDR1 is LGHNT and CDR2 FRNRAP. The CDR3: CASGANLGAFF. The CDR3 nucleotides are TGTGCTAGTGGTGCAAACCTTGGAGCTTTCTTT.

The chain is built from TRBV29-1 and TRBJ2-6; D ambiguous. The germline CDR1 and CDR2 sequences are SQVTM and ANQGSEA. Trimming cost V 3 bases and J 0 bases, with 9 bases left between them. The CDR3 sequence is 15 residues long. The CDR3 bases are TGCAGCGTTGATCTGTATCCCTCTGGGGCCAACGTCCTGACTTTC. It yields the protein CSVDLYPSGANVLTF.

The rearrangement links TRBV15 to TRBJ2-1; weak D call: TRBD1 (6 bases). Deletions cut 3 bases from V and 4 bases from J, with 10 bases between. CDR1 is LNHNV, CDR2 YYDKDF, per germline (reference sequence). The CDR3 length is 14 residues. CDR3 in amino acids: CATSRWDKYNEQFF. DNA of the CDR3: TGTGCCACCAGCAGGTGGGACAAGTACAATGAGCAGTTCTTC. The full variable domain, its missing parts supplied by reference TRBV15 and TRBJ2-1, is DAMVIQNPRYQVTQFGKPVTLSCSQTLNHNVMYWYQQKSSQAPKLLFHYYDKDFNNEADTPDNFQSRRPNTSFCFLDIRSPGLGDTAMYLCATSRWDKYNEQFFGPGTRLTVL.

As DNA, the CDR3 is TGTGCCAGCAGCCAGGAGACCGGGGAGCTGTTTTTT. Protein: CASSQETGELFF. V and J are TRBV14 and TRBJ2-2; D gene ambiguous. V was trimmed by 3 bases and J by 5 bases, leaving 4 bases between them. CDR3 size: 12 residues. CDR1 is SGHDN, CDR2 FVKESK, per germline.

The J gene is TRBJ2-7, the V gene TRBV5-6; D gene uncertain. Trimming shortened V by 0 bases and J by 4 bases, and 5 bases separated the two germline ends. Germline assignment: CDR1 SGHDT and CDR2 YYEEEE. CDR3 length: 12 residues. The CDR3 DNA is TGTGCCAGCAGCTTGGTCGCGTACGAGCAGTACTTC. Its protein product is CASSLVAYEQYF. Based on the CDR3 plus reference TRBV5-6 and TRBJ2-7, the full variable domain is DAGVTQSPTHLIKTRGQQVTLRCSPKSGHDTVSWYQQALGQGPQFIFQYYEEEERQRGNFPDRFSGHQFPNYSSELNVNALLLGDSALYLCASSLVAYEQYFGPGTRLTVT.

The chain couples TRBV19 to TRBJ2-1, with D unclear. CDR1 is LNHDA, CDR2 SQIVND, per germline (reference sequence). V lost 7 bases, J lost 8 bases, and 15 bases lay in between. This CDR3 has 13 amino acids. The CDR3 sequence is CASTPRSLHEQFF. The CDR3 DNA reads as TGTGCCAGTACGCCTCGATCGCTCCATGAGCAGTTCTTC.

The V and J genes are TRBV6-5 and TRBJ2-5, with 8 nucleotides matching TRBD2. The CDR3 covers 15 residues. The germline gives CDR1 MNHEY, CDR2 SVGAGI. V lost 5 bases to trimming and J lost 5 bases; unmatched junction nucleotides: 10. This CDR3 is CASSQGPAGEETQYF. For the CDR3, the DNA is TGTGCCAGCAGTCAAGGCCCAGCGGGAGAGGAGACCCAGTACTTC.

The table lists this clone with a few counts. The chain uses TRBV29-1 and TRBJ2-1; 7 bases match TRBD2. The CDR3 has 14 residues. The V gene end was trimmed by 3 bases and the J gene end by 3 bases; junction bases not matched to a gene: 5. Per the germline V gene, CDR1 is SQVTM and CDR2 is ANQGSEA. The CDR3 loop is CSVDAGVVYNEQFF. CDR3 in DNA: TGCAGCGTTGACGCGGGAGTCGTCTACAATGAGCAGTTCTTC.

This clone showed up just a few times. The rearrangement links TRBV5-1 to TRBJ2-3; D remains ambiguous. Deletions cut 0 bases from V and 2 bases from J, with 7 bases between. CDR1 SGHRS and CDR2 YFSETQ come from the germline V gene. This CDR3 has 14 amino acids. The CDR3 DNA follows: TGCGCCAGCAGCTTGGAAGTAATCACAGATACGCAGTATTTT. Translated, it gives CASSLEVITDTQYF.

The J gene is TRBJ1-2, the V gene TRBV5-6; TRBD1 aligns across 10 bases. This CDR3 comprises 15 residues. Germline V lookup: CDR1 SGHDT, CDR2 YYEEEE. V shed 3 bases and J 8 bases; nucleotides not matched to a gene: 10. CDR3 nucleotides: TGTGCCAGCAGCTCACCGGGACAGGGGCGACGAGGCTACACCTTC. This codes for CASSSPGQGRRGYTF.

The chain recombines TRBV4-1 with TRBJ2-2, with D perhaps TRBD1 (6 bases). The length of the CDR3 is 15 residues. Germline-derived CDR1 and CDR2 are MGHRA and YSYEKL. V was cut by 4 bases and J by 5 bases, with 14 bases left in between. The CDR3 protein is CASSPRQVETGELFF. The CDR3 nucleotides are TGCGCCAGCAGCCCCCGACAGGTTGAGACCGGGGAGCTGTTTTTT.

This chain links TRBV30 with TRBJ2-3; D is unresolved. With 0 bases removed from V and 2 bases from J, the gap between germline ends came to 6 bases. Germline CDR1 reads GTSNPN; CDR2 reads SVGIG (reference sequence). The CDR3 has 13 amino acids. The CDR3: CAWSVEHTDTQYF. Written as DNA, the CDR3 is TGTGCCTGGAGTGTAGAGCACACAGATACGCAGTATTTT. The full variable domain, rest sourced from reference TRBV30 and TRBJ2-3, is SQTIHQWPATLVQPVGSPLSLECTVEGTSNPNLYWYRQAAGRGLQLLFYSVGIGQISSEVPQNLSASRPQDRQFILSSKKLLLSDSGFYLCAWSVEHTDTQYFGPGTRLTVL.

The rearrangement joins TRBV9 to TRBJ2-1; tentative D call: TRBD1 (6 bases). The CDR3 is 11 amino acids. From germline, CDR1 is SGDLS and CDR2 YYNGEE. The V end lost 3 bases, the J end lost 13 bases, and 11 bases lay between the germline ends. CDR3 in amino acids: CASSDGQFQFF. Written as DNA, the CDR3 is TGTGCCAGCAGCGATGGACAGTTTCAGTTCTTC.

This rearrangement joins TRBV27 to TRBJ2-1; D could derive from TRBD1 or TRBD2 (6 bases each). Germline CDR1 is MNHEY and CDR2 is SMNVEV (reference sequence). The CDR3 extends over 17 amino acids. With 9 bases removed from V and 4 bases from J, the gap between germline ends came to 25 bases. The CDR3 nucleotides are TGTGCCAGTCCATTACGCCGGGGGCCTCTCCCTTACAATGAGCAGTTCTTC. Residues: CASPLRRGPLPYNEQFF.

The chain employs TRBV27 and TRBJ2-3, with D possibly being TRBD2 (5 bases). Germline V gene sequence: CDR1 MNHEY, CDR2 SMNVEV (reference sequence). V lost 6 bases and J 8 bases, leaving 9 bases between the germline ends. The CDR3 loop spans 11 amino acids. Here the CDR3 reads CASRRGGTQYF. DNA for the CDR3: TGTGCCAGCAGGCGTGGAGGTACGCAGTATTTT.

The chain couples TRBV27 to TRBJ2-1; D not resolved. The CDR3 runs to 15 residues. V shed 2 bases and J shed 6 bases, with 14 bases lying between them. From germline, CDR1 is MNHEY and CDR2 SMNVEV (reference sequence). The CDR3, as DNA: TGTGCCAGCAGTTTAGCGGCAATCATTGGCAATGAGCAGTTCTTC. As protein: CASSLAAIIGNEQFF.

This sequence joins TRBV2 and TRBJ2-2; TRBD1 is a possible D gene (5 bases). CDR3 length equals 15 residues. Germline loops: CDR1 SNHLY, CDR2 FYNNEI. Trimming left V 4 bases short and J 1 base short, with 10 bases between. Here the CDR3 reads CASSGTGWNTGELFF. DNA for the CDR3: TGTGCCAGCAGTGGAACAGGATGGAACACCGGGGAGCTGTTTTTT.

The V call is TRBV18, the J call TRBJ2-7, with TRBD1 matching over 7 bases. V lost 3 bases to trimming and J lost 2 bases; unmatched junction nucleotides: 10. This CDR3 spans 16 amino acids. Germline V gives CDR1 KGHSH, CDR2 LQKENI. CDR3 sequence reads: CASSPKTGQEAYEQYF. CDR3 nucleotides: TGTGCCAGCTCACCTAAGACAGGACAGGAGGCCTACGAGCAGTACTTC.

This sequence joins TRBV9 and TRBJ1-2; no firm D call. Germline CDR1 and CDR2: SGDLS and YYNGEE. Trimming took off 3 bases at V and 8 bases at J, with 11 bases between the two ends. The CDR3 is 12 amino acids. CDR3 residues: CASSGEVRGYTF. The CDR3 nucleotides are TGTGCCAGCAGCGGCGAGGTGAGAGGCTACACCTTC.

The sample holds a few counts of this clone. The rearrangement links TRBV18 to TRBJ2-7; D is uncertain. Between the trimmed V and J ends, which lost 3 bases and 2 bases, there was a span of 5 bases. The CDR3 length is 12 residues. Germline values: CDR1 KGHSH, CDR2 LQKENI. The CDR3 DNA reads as TGTGCCAGCTCACCCGGGCCCTACGAGCAGTACTTC. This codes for CASSPGPYEQYF. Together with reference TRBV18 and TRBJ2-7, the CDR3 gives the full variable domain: NAGVMQNPRHLVRRRGQEARLRCSPMKGHSHVYWYRQLPEEGLKFMVYLQKENIIDESGMPKERFSAEFPKEGPSILRIQQVVRGDSAAYFCASSPGPYEQYFGPGTRLTVT.

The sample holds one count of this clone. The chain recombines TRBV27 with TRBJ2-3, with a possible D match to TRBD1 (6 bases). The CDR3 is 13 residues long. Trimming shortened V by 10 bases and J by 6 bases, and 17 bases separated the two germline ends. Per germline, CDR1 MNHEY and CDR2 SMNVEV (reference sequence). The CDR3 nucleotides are TGTGCCACCCAGACAGGATTTGGTGATACGCAGTATTTT. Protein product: CATQTGFGDTQYF.